This is a list of T cell receptor beta chains from one sample in a study of T cell responses to AZD1222 COVID-19 vaccine. Sequencing was performed with immunoSEQ multiplex PCR; in TCRdb, only in-frame clones are kept and a portion is missing. The sample holds tens of thousands of clones, just under 90% seen once. Sequencing used peripheral blood, obtained on day 0 of MenACWY control vaccination. The receptors stem from an adult in good health. Each CDR3 is given with its conserved first and last residue. Fields, in order: V gene, clone size, D gene, J gene, CDR3 protein, CDR3 DNA. The D gene is left open where the match is weak. Clone size, where shown, is once, few, many, or a class for clones that have expanded.

v_call: TRBV11-2; clone_size: .; d_call: .; j_call: TRBJ1-6; cdr3_aa: CASSLQDLASPLHF; cdr3_nt: TGTGCCAGCAGCTTACAAGACCTGGCATCACCCCTCCACTTT
v_call: TRBV12-3/TRBV12-4; clone_size: .; d_call: .; j_call: TRBJ2-1; cdr3_aa: CASSSGYTDEQFF; cdr3_nt: TGTGCCAGCAGTAGCGGGTACACCGATGAGCAGTTCTTC
v_call: TRBV10-3; clone_size: .; d_call: .; j_call: TRBJ1-3; cdr3_aa: CATEAGNTIYF; cdr3_nt: TGTGCCACGGAGGCTGGAAACACCATATATTTT
v_call: TRBV27; clone_size: .; d_call: TRBD1; j_call: TRBJ1-2; cdr3_aa: CASSLFGRGHGYTF; cdr3_nt: TGTGCCAGCAGTTTATTTGGCAGGGGGCATGGCTACACCTTC
v_call: TRBV4-2; clone_size: .; d_call: .; j_call: TRBJ1-4; cdr3_aa: CASSQLGRYEEKLFF; cdr3_nt: TGTGCCAGCAGCCAATTGGGACGGTACGAAGAAAAACTGTTTTTT
v_call: TRBV7-8; clone_size: .; d_call: TRBD1; j_call: TRBJ1-2; cdr3_aa: CASSPRTGGGYGYTF; cdr3_nt: TGTGCCAGCAGCCCACGGACAGGGGGCGGTTATGGCTACACCTTC
v_call: TRBV7-9; clone_size: .; d_call: .; j_call: TRBJ2-7; cdr3_aa: CASSLSGSHEQYF; cdr3_nt: TGTGCCAGCAGTTTAAGTGGATCCCACGAACAGTACTTC
v_call: TRBV13; clone_size: .; d_call: .; j_call: TRBJ2-7; cdr3_aa: CASSMGSYEQYF; cdr3_nt: TGTGCCAGCAGCATGGGCTCCTACGAGCAGTACTTC
v_call: TRBV6-5; clone_size: .; d_call: .; j_call: TRBJ1-2; cdr3_aa: CASRGPLYGYTF; cdr3_nt: TGTGCCAGCAGGGGACCCTTGTATGGCTACACCTTC
v_call: TRBV28; clone_size: once; d_call: .; j_call: TRBJ1-2; cdr3_aa: CASSSGSGYGYTF; cdr3_nt: TGTGCCAGCAGTTCGGGGAGTGGCTATGGCTACACCTTC
v_call: TRBV6-5; clone_size: .; d_call: TRBD1; j_call: TRBJ1-1; cdr3_aa: CASSYLQGAWEAFF; cdr3_nt: TGTGCCAGCAGTTACTTACAGGGGGCCTGGGAAGCTTTCTTT
v_call: TRBV6-6; clone_size: .; d_call: TRBD1; j_call: TRBJ2-1; cdr3_aa: CATSQGASGGEQFF; cdr3_nt: TGTGCCACCTCTCAGGGGGCTTCGGGTGGTGAGCAGTTCTTC
v_call: TRBV2; clone_size: .; d_call: .; j_call: TRBJ2-2; cdr3_aa: CASSAFNTGELFF; cdr3_nt: TGTGCCAGCAGCGCCTTTAACACCGGGGAGCTGTTTTTT
v_call: TRBV19; clone_size: .; d_call: TRBD1; j_call: TRBJ1-2; cdr3_aa: CASNRGDYGYTF; cdr3_nt: TGTGCCAGTAACAGGGGGGACTATGGCTACACCTTC
v_call: TRBV7-5; clone_size: .; d_call: .; j_call: TRBJ2-7; cdr3_aa: CARSLWGASCEQYF; cdr3_nt: TGTGCCAGAAGCTTATGGGGGGCGTCCTGCGAGCAGTACTTC
v_call: TRBV19; clone_size: .; d_call: .; j_call: TRBJ2-5; cdr3_aa: CASSLFHSRQETQYF; cdr3_nt: TGTGCCAGTAGCTTGTTCCACAGCAGGCAAGAGACCCAGTACTTC
v_call: TRBV6-5; clone_size: .; d_call: .; j_call: TRBJ1-1; cdr3_aa: CASSYSNMNTEAFF; cdr3_nt: TGTGCCAGCAGTTACTCGAATATGAACACTGAAGCTTTCTTT
v_call: TRBV5-6; clone_size: .; d_call: .; j_call: TRBJ2-7; cdr3_aa: CASSQGGAYEQYF; cdr3_nt: TGTGCCAGCAGCCAGGGGGGGGCCTACGAGCAGTACTTC
v_call: TRBV3-1/TRBV3-2; clone_size: .; d_call: .; j_call: TRBJ2-1; cdr3_aa: CASSPVGVLRDEQFF; cdr3_nt: TGTGCCAGCAGCCCCGTAGGGGTACTTCGGGATGAGCAGTTCTTC
v_call: TRBV6-2/TRBV6-3; clone_size: .; d_call: .; j_call: TRBJ2-5; cdr3_aa: CASSYSRIQYF; cdr3_nt: TGTGCCAGCAGTTACTCTCGAATCCAGTACTTC
v_call: TRBV10-3; clone_size: .; d_call: .; j_call: TRBJ2-3; cdr3_aa: CAIAINGLGTDTQYF; cdr3_nt: TGTGCCATCGCCATAAACGGGCTGGGAACAGATACGCAGTATTTT
v_call: TRBV6-2/TRBV6-3; clone_size: .; d_call: .; j_call: TRBJ1-6; cdr3_aa: CASSYPDGINSPLHF; cdr3_nt: TGTGCCAGCAGTTACCCCGACGGGATTAATTCACCCCTCCACTTT
v_call: TRBV15; clone_size: .; d_call: .; j_call: TRBJ2-3; cdr3_aa: CATTPRARAVDTQYF; cdr3_nt: TGTGCCACCACCCCTCGAGCAAGGGCAGTAGATACGCAGTATTTT
v_call: TRBV18; clone_size: .; d_call: TRBD1; j_call: TRBJ1-1; cdr3_aa: CASSPDRVYAFF; cdr3_nt: TGTGCCAGCTCACCTGACAGGGTTTATGCTTTCTTT
v_call: TRBV6-5; clone_size: .; d_call: .; j_call: TRBJ1-6; cdr3_aa: CATLGKESPLHF; cdr3_nt: TGTGCCACCCTCGGGAAGGAGTCACCCCTCCACTTT
v_call: TRBV9; clone_size: .; d_call: TRBD2; j_call: TRBJ2-7; cdr3_aa: CASSERLAGGLNEQYF; cdr3_nt: TGTGCCAGCAGCGAGAGACTAGCGGGGGGCCTTAACGAGCAGTACTTC
v_call: TRBV7-9; clone_size: .; d_call: .; j_call: TRBJ1-3; cdr3_aa: CASSPPYGSGLGGNTIYF; cdr3_nt: TGTGCCAGCAGCCCTCCCTACGGATCGGGGTTAGGTGGAAACACCATATATTTT
v_call: TRBV5-1; clone_size: .; d_call: TRBD2; j_call: TRBJ2-5; cdr3_aa: CASSNERGGRGETQYF; cdr3_nt: TGCGCCAGCAGCAACGAGCGGGGGGGCCGGGGTGAGACCCAGTACTTC
v_call: TRBV12-3/TRBV12-4; clone_size: .; d_call: .; j_call: TRBJ1-2; cdr3_aa: CASSLGRRGYTF; cdr3_nt: TGTGCCAGCAGTTTAGGCCGACGAGGCTACACCTTC